The 6 T cell receptor beta chains in this list originate from one sample, sequenced in a study of blood T cell repertoires in COVID-19. Data came from immunoSEQ multiplex PCR; TCRdb stores just in-frame clones and leaves some out. The table shows about 33,000 clones, with roughly 88% occurring only once. Input material: peripheral blood. These receptors were taken from a human donor in a cohort sampled during active COVID-19.

The chain combines TRBV3-1 (or the pseudogene TRBV3-2) with TRBJ1-2, with 7 positions matching TRBD1. CDR3 size: 12 residues. Trimming at V came to 2 bases and at J to 8 bases, leaving 2 bases not matched to a gene. Germline V gene lookup returns CDR1 LGHDT and CDR2 YNNKEL (reference sequence). The CDR3 coding sequence is TGTGCCAGCAGCCAAACAGGGGTGGGCTACACCTTC. Its protein product is CASSQTGVGYTF.

The count of this clone is one. This chain links TRBV7-9 with TRBJ1-2; TRBD1 matches 9 bases. CDR3 length equals 12 residues. V lost 6 bases and J lost 7; bases outside the gene matches: 3. Germline assignment: CDR1 SEHNR and CDR2 FQNEAQ (reference sequence). The DNA of the CDR3 is TGTGCCAGCAGACAGGGGGCAACTGGCTACACCTTC. Its translation: CASRQGATGYTF.

V and J are TRBV11-3 and TRBJ2-3; weak D call: TRBD2 (6 bases). Germline CDR1 is SGHNT and CDR2 is YENEEA. The CDR3 is made up of 14 amino acids. With 3 bases removed from V and 2 bases from J, the gap between germline ends came to 9 bases. As DNA, the CDR3 is TGTGCCAGCAGCTTTAGCGGACACACAGATACGCAGTATTTT. Its translation: CASSFSGHTDTQYF.

The chain uses TRBV18 and TRBJ2-5; D possibly corresponds to TRBD1 (6 bases). CDR3 length: 15 amino acids. Germline V gene data show CDR1 as KGHSH and CDR2 as LQKENI. Between the trimmed V and J ends, which lost 1 base and 2 bases, there was a span of 11 bases. CDR3 DNA sequence: TGTGCCAGCTCACCACTGAGGACAGAACAAGAGACCCAGTACTTC. This translates into CASSPLRTEQETQYF.

The chain has TRBV7-9 and TRBJ1-5, with D uncertain. Trimming pared 5 bases from V and 5 bases from J, leaving 10 bases between. The V gene's germline CDR1 is SEHNR and CDR2 FQNEAQ (reference sequence). This CDR3 has 13 amino acids. The CDR3 spells CASSLQEDQPQHF. The CDR3 coding sequence is TGTGCCAGCAGCCTCCAGGAGGATCAGCCCCAGCATTTT. Combining the CDR3 with reference TRBV7-9 and TRBJ1-5 gives the whole variable domain DTGVSQNPRHKITKRGQNVTFRCDPISEHNRLYWYRQTLGQGPEFLTYFQNEAQLEKSRLLSDRFSAERPKGSFSTLEIQRTEQGDSAMYLCASSLQEDQPQHFGDGTRLSIL.

The gene calls are TRBV3-1 (or the pseudogene TRBV3-2) and TRBJ2-5; 8 bases align to TRBD1. Germline CDR1 is LGHDT and CDR2 is YNNKEL (reference sequence). CDR3 length: 14 residues. J gave up 5 bases and V 6 bases, and 8 bases lay outside the gene matches. The chain's CDR3 is CASRQMTGAETQYF. CDR3 DNA sequence: TGTGCCAGCAGACAGATGACAGGGGCGGAGACCCAGTACTTC.